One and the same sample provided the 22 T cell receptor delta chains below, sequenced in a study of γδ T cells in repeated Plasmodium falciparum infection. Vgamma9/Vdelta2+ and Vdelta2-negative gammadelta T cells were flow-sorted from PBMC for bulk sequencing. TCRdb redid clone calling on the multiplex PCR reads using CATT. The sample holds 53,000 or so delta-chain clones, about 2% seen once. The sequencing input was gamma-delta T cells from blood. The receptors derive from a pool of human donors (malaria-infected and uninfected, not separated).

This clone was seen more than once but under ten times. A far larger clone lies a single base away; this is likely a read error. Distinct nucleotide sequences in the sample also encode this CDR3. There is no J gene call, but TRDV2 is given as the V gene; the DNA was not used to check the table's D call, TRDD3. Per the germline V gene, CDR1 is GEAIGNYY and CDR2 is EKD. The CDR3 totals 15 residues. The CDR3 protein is CACDAVGDPGDKLIF. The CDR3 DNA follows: TGTGCCTGTGACGCAGTAGGGGATCCGGGCGATAAACTTATCTTT.

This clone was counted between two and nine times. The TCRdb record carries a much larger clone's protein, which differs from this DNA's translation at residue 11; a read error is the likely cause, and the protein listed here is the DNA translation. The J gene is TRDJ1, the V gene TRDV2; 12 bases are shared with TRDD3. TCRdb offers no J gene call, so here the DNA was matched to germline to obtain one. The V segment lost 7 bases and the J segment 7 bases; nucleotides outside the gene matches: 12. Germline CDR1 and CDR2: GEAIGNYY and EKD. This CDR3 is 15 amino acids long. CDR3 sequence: CAWATGGYYGSKLIF. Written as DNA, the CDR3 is TGTGCCTGGGCTACTGGGGGATACTATGGGAGTAAACTCATCTTT.

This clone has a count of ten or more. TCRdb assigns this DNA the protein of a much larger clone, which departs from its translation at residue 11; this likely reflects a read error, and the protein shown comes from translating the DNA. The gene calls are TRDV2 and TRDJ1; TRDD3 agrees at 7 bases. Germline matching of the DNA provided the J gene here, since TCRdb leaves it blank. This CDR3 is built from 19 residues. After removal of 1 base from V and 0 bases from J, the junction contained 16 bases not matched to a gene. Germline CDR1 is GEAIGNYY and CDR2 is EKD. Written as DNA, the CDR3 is TGTGCCTGTGACACTTTGAGCCCCACTGGGGAACGGTACACCGATAAACTCATCTTT. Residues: CACDTLSPTGERYTDKLIF.

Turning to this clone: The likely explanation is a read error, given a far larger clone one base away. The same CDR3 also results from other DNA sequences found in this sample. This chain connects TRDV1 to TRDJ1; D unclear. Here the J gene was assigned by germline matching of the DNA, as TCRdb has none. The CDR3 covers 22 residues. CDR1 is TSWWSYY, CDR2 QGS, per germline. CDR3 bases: TGTGCTCTTGGAGAACTTACCGAGTGGCACCGCCGAAAGGGGTTCCACACCGATAAACTCATCTTT. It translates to CALGELTEWHRRKGFHTDKLIF.

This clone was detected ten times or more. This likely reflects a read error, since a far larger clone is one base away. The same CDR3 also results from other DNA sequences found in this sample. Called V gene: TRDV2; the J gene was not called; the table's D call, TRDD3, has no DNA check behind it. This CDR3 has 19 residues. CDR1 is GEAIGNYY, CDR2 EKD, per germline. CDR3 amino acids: CACDTGLWGYAFREDKLIF. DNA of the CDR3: TGTGCCTGTGACACCGGTTTGTGGGGATACGCTTTTCGGGAGGATAAGCTCATCTTT.

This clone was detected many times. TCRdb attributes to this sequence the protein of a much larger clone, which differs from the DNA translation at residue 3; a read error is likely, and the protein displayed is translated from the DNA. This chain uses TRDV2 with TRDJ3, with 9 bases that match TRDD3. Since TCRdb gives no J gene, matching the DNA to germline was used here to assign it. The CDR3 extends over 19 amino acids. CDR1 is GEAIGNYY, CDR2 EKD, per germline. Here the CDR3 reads CASDSVGDRSSWDTRQMFF. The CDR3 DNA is TGTGCCAGTGACTCCGTGGGGGATAGGAGCTCCTGGGACACCCGACAGATGTTTTTC.

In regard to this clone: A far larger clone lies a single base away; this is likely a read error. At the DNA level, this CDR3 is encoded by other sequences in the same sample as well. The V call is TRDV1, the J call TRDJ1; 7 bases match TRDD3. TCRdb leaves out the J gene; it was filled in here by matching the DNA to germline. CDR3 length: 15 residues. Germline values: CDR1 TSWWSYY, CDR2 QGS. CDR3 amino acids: CALGGRLRYTDKLIF. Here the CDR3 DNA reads TGCGCTCTTGGGGGAAGGCTCCGCTACACCGATAAACTCATCTTT.

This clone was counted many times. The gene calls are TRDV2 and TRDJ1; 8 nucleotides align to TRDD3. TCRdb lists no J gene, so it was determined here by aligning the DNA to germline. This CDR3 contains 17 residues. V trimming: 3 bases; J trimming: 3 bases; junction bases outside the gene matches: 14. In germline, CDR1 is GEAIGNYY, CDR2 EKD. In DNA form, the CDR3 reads TGTGCCTGTGACGGACTGGGGGCCACCGTGAAGGCCGATAAACTCATCTTT. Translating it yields CACDGLGATVKADKLIF.

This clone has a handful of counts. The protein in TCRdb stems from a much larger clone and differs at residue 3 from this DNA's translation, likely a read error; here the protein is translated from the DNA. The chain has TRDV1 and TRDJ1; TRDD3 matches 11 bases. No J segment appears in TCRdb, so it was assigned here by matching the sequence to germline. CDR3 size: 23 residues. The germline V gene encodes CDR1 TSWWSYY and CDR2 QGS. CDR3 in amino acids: CAFGSTWAAPFLFGGYDTDKLIF. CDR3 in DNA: TGTGCTTTTGGGTCAACTTGGGCGGCTCCCTTCCTGTTTGGGGGATACGACACCGATAAACTCATCTTT.

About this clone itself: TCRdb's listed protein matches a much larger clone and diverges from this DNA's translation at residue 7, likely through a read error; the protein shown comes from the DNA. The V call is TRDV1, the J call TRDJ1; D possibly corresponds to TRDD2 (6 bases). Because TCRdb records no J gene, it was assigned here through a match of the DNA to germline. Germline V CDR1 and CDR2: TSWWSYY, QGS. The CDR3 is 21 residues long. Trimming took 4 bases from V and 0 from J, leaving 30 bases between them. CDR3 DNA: TGTGCTCTTGGGGTTCAAGAGTGGCTCCTACTTCGTACTTCGTACACCGATAAACTCATCTTT. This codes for CALGVQEWLLLRTSYTDKLIF.

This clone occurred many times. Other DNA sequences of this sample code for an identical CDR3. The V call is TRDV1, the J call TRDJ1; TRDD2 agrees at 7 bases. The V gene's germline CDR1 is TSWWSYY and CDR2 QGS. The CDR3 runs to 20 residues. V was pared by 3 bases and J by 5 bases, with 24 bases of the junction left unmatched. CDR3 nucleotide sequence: TGTGCTCTTGGGGAGGCGTTTCCTACGTTTACTGAGAACGGTGGGGATAAACTCATCTTT. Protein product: CALGEAFPTFTENGGDKLIF.

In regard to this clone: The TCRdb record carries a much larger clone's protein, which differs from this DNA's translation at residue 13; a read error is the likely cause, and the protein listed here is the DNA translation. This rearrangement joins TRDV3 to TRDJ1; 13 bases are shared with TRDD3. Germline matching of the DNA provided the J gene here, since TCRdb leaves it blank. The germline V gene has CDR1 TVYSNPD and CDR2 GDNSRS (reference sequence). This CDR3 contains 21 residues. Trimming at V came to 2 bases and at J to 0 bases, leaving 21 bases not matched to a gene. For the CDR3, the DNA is TGTGCCTTTTCCGTCCTCTTTTACTGGGGGATACGCGCGTCTTACACCGATAAACTCATCTTT. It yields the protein CAFSVLFYWGIRASYTDKLIF.

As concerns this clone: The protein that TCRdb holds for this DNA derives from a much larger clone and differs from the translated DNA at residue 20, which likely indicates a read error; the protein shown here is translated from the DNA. CDR3 in amino acids: CALGELPFLWVLRDTFRPYADKLIF. The CDR3 bases are TGTGCTCTTGGGGAACTTCCGTTCCTTTGGGTCCTTAGGGATACGTTCCGTCCGTACGCCGATAAACTCATCTTT. This chain connects TRDV1 to TRDJ1, with 8 bases fitting TRDD3. In the absence of a J gene in TCRdb, the DNA was matched to germline to assign it here. The V gene end was trimmed by 0 bases and the J gene end by 3 bases; junction bases not matched to a gene: 33. Germline V CDR1 and CDR2: TSWWSYY, QGS. The CDR3 totals 25 residues.

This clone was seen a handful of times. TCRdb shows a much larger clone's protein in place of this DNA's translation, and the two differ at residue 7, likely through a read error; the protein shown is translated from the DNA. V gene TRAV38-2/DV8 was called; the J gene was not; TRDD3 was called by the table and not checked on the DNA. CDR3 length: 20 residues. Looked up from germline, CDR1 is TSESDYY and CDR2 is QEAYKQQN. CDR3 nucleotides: TGTGCTTACGGAGGGAGCCATCCTATGGCCATGAACTGGGGGATACGAAGGCTCATCTTT. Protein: CAYGGSHPMAMNWGIRRLIF.

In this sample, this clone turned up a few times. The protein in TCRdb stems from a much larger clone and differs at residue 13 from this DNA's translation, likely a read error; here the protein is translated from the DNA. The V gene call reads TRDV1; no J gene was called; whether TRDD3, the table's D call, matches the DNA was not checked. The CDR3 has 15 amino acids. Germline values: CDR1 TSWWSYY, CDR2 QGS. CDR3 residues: CALGSTYPLGDKHIF. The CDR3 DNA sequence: TGTGCTCTTGGGTCCACTTATCCGCTGGGGGATAAACACATCTTT.

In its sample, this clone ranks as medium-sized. For the CDR3, the DNA is TGTGCCTGTGACACCGGGTGTGGGGGATTCTTTGTTTTGACAGCACAACTCTTCTTT. Its translation is CACDTGCGGFFVLTAQLFF. The genes are TRDV2 and TRDJ2; 8 positions agree with TRDD3. J was trimmed by 1 base and V by 0 bases; bases with no gene match: 12. CDR3 length: 19 amino acids. The germline CDR1 and CDR2 sequences are GEAIGNYY and EKD.

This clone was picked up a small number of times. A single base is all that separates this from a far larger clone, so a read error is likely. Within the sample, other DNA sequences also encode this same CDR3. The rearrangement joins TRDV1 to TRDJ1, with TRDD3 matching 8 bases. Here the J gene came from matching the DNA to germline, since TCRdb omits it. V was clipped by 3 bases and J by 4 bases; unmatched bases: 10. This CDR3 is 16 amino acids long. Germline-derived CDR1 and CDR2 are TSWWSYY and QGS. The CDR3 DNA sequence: TGTGCTCTTGGGGAGCTAAGGTGGGGGATCATCGATAAACTCATCTTT. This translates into CALGELRWGIIDKLIF.

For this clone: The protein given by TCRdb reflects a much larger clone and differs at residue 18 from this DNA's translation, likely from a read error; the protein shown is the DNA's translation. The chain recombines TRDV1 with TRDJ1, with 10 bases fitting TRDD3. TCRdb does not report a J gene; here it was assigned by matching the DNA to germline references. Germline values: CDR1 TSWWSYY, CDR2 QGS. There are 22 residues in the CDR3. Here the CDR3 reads CALGEGLRILSLGDCGTGKLIF. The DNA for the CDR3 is TGTGCTCTTGGGGAAGGGCTCAGGATTTTGTCACTGGGGGATTGTGGGACCGGTAAACTCATCTTT.

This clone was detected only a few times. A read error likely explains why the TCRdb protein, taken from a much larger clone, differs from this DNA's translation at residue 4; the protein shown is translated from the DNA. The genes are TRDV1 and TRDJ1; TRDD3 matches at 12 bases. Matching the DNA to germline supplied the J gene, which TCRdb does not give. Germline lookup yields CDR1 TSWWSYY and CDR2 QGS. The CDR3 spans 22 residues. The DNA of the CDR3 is TGTGCTCTTAGGGACCCTCCCTACGCCGGTACTGGGGGATACAAGGGCCCCGATAAACTCATCTTT. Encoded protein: CALRDPPYAGTGGYKGPDKLIF.

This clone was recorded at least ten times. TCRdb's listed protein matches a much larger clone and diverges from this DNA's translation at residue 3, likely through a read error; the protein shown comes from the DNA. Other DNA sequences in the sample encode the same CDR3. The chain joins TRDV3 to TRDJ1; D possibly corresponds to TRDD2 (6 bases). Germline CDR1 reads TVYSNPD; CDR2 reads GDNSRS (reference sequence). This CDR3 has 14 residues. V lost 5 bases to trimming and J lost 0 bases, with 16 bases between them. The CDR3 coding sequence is TGTGCCCTTGCCTTCCCCCCTAACACCGATAAACTCATCTTT. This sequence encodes CALAFPPNTDKLIF.

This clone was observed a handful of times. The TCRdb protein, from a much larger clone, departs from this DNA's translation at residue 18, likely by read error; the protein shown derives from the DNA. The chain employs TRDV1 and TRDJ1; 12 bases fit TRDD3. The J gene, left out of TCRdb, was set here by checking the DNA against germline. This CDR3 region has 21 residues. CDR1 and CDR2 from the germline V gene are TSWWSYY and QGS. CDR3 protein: CALGEPFLPYWGILSEKRLIF. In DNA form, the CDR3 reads TGTGCTCTTGGAGAACCCTTCCTCCCGTACTGGGGGATACTCTCAGAAAAAAGACTCATCTTT.

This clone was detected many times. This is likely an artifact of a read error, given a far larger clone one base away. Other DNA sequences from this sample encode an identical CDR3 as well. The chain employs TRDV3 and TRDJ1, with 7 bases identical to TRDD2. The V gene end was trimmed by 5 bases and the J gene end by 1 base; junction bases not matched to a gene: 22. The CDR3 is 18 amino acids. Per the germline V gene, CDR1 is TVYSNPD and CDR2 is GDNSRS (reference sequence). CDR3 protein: CAAGPSHGSPFLTDKLIF. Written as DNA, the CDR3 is TGTGCCGCTGGGCCCTCCCACGGGTCCCCCTTCCTCACCGATAAACTCATCTTT. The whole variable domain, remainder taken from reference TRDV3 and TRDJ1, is CDKVTQSSPDQTVASGSEVVLLCTYDTVYSNPDLFWYRIRPDYSFQFVFYGDNSRSEGADFTQGRFSVKHILTQKAFHLVISPVRTEDSATYYCAAGPSHGSPFLTDKLIFGKGTRVTVEP.